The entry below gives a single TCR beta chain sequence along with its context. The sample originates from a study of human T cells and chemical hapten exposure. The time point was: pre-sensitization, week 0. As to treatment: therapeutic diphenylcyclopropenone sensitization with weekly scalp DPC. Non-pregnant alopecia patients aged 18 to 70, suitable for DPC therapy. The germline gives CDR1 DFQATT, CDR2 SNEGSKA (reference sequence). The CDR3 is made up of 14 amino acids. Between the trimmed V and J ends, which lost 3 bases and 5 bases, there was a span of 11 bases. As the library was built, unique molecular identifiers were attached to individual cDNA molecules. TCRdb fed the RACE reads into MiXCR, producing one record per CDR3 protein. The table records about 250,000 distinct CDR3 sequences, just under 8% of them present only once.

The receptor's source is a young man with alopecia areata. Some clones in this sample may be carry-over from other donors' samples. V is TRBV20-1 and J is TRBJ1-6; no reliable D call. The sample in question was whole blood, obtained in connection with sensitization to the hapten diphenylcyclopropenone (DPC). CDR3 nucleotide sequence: TGCAGTGCTAGCGTGGCAGTCGATAATTCACCCCTCCACTTT. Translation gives CSASVAVDNSPLHF.